The TCR beta chain under discussion was sequenced for a study of T-cell memory formation after mild COVID-19 (dated by TCRdb to the early 2020s). Regarding the study in general: Most TCR sequence clusters were specific to one of the two donors. T-cell clones expanding and contracting after mild COVID-19 in a couple of donors were tracked by longitudinal TCRalpha and TCRbeta repertoire sequencing. Two young, previously healthy adult volunteers made up the cohort, one male and one female. Points the paper makes about the study in general: Balanced CD4/CD8 phenotypes were observed for clones contracting from day 15 to 85, whereas a bias towards CD4+ was observed for a second wave of clones expanding from day 15 to 37. Only two mild cases were covered by the study, and larger cohorts that include severe cases with pre-infection samples were considered necessary. Some responding clones were detected in pre-infection memory, which suggested that pre-existing cross-reactive memory T cells had joined the SARS-CoV-2 response. Contracting CD4+ clones were found mainly in CM and EM memory subsets, while CD8+ clones were enriched in EMRA. Whether the second-wave clones peaking on day 37 were SARS-CoV-2 specific was not confirmed.

In its sample, this clonotype was seen a few times. It lacks a known antigen. There are no base qualities to consult, and no much larger clone falls within one base. Ficoll-Paque density gradient centrifugation was the method used to isolate PBMCs. The listed sequencing device is Illumina NovaSeq 6000. cDNA libraries for TCRalpha and TCRbeta were prepared by 5'RACE using constant-segment primers, with sample barcodes and unique molecular identifiers added. Trizol reagent was used to extract RNA from every sample. Libraries were amplified in two PCR steps, with a second sample barcode and Illumina TruSeq adapters added in the second step. Sequencing of the libraries was done on an Illumina NovaSeq, producing 2 x 150 bp paired-end reads. The authors processed their data as follows. With migec v1.2.7, reads were demultiplexed and then collapsed into UMI-guided consensus sequences. Using mixcr v2.1.11, UMI consensuses were aligned to TRA and TRB V and J templates and then assembled into clonotypes. A clonotype was counted as expanded or contracted only if both edgeR and NoisET called the change significant, with noise models trained on biological replicates. For edgeR calls, the thresholds were a false discovery rate-adjusted p below 0.01 and a log2 fold-change of 1. As an exploratory analysis of dynamics, max-normalized trajectories of the 1000 most abundant clonotypes were examined with PCA combined with hierarchical clustering. Each responding clone was given a CD4 or CD8 phenotype based on the CD4+ and CD8+ repertoires, which had been sequenced separately. The raw public data were reprocessed by TCRdb itself: fastp quality trimming at Q25, MiXCR clonotype calling, in-frame beta chains only. Each record represents a unique CDR3 protein, reported with the most common genes and DNA among its rows. The V and J calls, along with clone size, are taken from TCRdb and not from the paper's own processing. This sample lists approximately 390,000 distinct CDR3 sequences; approximately 16% were detected once. In total, the top ten clones hold 20% to 25% of the sample.

What was sequenced was PBMCs or a T cell subset sorted from them (not recorded which). This TCR was sampled from a man aged 18 to 29 who had mild COVID-19 (a few samples of this study predate the infection). The sample titles of this study are shuffled in the database, so cell type and time point are left out; the donor was told from shared clones.

The sequenced DNA is TGCGCCAGCAGCGGAGGGGGAGGACAGGGCCAAGAGACCCAGTACTTC. Translation gives CASSGGGGQGQETQYF. This receptor chain uses TRBV5-1 and TRBJ2-5; TRBD1 matches 8 bases in the middle. CDR1 SGHRS and CDR2 YFSETQ were looked up in the germline V gene. The CDR3 measures 16 amino acids from cysteine to phenylalanine. CDR3 DNA only is kept here, 48 bases in frame from base 1. Trimming accounts for 4 bases at V and 1 base at J, while the number of junction bases matched to no gene is 9.